The rows below give T cell receptor beta chains drawn from one sample of a study of blood T cell repertoires in COVID-19. Assay used: immunoSEQ multiplex PCR; TCRdb lists only in-frame clones, some missing. The data contain 55,000 to 75,000 clones, about 87% of them singletons. Sequenced: peripheral blood. The source is a human donor with active COVID-19. The donor label of this sample is uncertain. Each CDR3 is given with its conserved first and last residue. Size is stated for part of the rows, as once, few or many counts, or as a class when the clone is expanded.

v_gene: TRBV27; abundance: -; j_gene: TRBJ2-1; CDR3aa: CASRQGALDEQFF
v_gene: TRBV27; abundance: -; j_gene: TRBJ1-4; CDR3aa: CASRRQQNEKLFF
v_gene: TRBV3-1/TRBV3-2; abundance: -; j_gene: TRBJ2-7; CDR3aa: CASSQMRVDEQYF
v_gene: TRBV10-1; abundance: few; j_gene: TRBJ1-4; CDR3aa: CASSEGSGGIEKLFF
v_gene: TRBV10-3; abundance: -; j_gene: TRBJ1-5; CDR3aa: CAISEGGRAGQPQHF
v_gene: TRBV6-5; abundance: few; j_gene: TRBJ2-7; CDR3aa: CASTRTGAKQYF
v_gene: TRBV9; abundance: -; j_gene: TRBJ2-3; CDR3aa: CASSVEAVSTDTQYF
v_gene: TRBV29-1; abundance: -; j_gene: TRBJ2-7; CDR3aa: CSAKQGAYEQYF
v_gene: TRBV20-1; abundance: -; j_gene: TRBJ1-5; CDR3aa: CSASRGGQYSNQPQHF
v_gene: TRBV29-1; abundance: -; j_gene: TRBJ1-1; CDR3aa: CSVSQRRGAEAFF
v_gene: TRBV6-5; abundance: -; j_gene: TRBJ2-7; CDR3aa: CASSSRPLDEQYF
v_gene: TRBV28; abundance: -; j_gene: TRBJ2-1; CDR3aa: CASNPRGVGGAYNEQFF
v_gene: TRBV4-1; abundance: -; j_gene: TRBJ2-6; CDR3aa: CASSQDRSGAGANVLTF
v_gene: TRBV5-5; abundance: once; j_gene: TRBJ2-2; CDR3aa: CASSLEERVHTGELFF
v_gene: TRBV11-2; abundance: -; j_gene: TRBJ1-1; CDR3aa: CASSIRGDRSGNTEAFF
v_gene: TRBV5-1; abundance: -; j_gene: TRBJ2-5; CDR3aa: CASSPTSGDEETQYF
v_gene: TRBV30; abundance: -; j_gene: TRBJ1-1; CDR3aa: CAWAWTGGTEAFF
v_gene: TRBV23-1; abundance: -; j_gene: TRBJ2-1; CDR3aa: CASSQGSGGSYNEQFF
v_gene: TRBV2; abundance: few; j_gene: TRBJ2-2; CDR3aa: CASSPQGANTGELFF
v_gene: TRBV2; abundance: few; j_gene: TRBJ1-2; CDR3aa: CASSEELIFYGYTF
v_gene: TRBV7-2; abundance: -; j_gene: TRBJ2-1; CDR3aa: CASSRAGGRNEQFF
v_gene: TRBV7-9; abundance: -; j_gene: TRBJ1-5; CDR3aa: CASSLGSRGADQPQHF
v_gene: TRBV7-9; abundance: once; j_gene: TRBJ2-7; CDR3aa: CASSFGYRVDEQYF
v_gene: TRBV29-1; abundance: -; j_gene: TRBJ2-5; CDR3aa: CSVVRSGRGEETQYF
v_gene: TRBV27; abundance: -; j_gene: TRBJ1-6; CDR3aa: CASSFGRVNSPLHF
v_gene: TRBV4-1; abundance: -; j_gene: TRBJ2-7; CDR3aa: CASSQEERTAYEQYF
v_gene: TRBV14; abundance: -; j_gene: TRBJ2-7; CDR3aa: CASSQADTLHEQYF
v_gene: TRBV6-1; abundance: few; j_gene: TRBJ2-7; CDR3aa: CASSELHYGTGRSQYF
v_gene: TRBV6-5; abundance: -; j_gene: TRBJ1-2; CDR3aa: CASSYRGGYTF
v_gene: TRBV4-1; abundance: -; j_gene: TRBJ2-1; CDR3aa: CASSQQQGWDEQFF
v_gene: TRBV6-2/TRBV6-3; abundance: -; j_gene: TRBJ1-2; CDR3aa: CASSYAQGQGNYGYTF
v_gene: TRBV5-1; abundance: -; j_gene: TRBJ2-3; CDR3aa: CASSLARVTDTQYF
v_gene: TRBV5-1; abundance: -; j_gene: TRBJ2-7; CDR3aa: CASSSAPTGAYEQYF
v_gene: TRBV7-9; abundance: once; j_gene: TRBJ2-7; CDR3aa: CASSPRSDYEQYF
v_gene: TRBV20-1; abundance: -; j_gene: TRBJ2-3; CDR3aa: CSAYSTDTQYF
v_gene: TRBV5-8; abundance: -; j_gene: TRBJ2-1; CDR3aa: CASSFRENNEQFF
v_gene: TRBV4-2; abundance: -; j_gene: TRBJ2-3; CDR3aa: CASSQIGAGGPTDTQYF
v_gene: TRBV10-3; abundance: -; j_gene: TRBJ2-1; CDR3aa: CAIRRTSGGAFSSYNEQFF
v_gene: TRBV5-6; abundance: -; j_gene: TRBJ1-2; CDR3aa: CASSLTGTANYGYTF
v_gene: TRBV11-3; abundance: -; j_gene: TRBJ2-3; CDR3aa: CASSLRQERQYF
v_gene: TRBV3-1/TRBV3-2; abundance: -; j_gene: TRBJ1-2; CDR3aa: CASSQDRRTGLNYGYTF
v_gene: TRBV6-5; abundance: -; j_gene: TRBJ1-1; CDR3aa: CASSPPTGNTEAFF
v_gene: TRBV7-9; abundance: -; j_gene: TRBJ2-7; CDR3aa: CASSLLDTSGRNYEQYF
v_gene: TRBV18; abundance: -; j_gene: TRBJ1-3; CDR3aa: CASSSFGQSSSGNTIYF
v_gene: TRBV5-1; abundance: -; j_gene: TRBJ2-3; CDR3aa: CASSLGGTWGTDTQYF
v_gene: TRBV4-1; abundance: -; j_gene: TRBJ1-5; CDR3aa: CASSQDPAGSNQPQHF